At least ten counts were recorded for the clone carrying this T cell receptor (beta chain). Its antigen is not known. CDR1 is SGDLS, CDR2 YYNGEE, per germline. Between the trimmed V and J ends, which lost 4 bases and 2 bases, there was a span of 13 bases. This CDR3 has 14 residues. This specimen comes from a study of neurological immune-mediated disorders. Study observations and caveats: TCR-beta repertoires seemed private in all groups, with no expanded CDR3 amino acid sequences shared. In HTLV-1-associated myelopathy, TCR clonal expansion was greatest, whereas multiple sclerosis had the least, falling below healthy controls.

Time point defined: technical triplicate 3. 2 million unsorted PBMCs were stored in RNAlater at -80 °C before RNA extraction. The team produced cDNA through 5'RACE using 10-nucleotide random UMIs. Using its own MiXCR run on the 5' RACE reads, TCRdb lists one record per CDR3 protein. The sample contains under 45,000 distinct CDR3 sequences, 20% to 25% of which appear only once. The clonotype was recovered from a man in his sixties with HTLV-1-associated myelopathy (HAM/TSP). V and J are TRBV9 and TRBJ2-7; unclear D gene. The sample comprised PBMCs. CDR3 nucleotide sequence: TGTGCCAGCAGCCCCTTAGGCTCCCCCTACGAGCAGTACTTC. It is translated as CASSPLGSPYEQYF.